This T cell receptor (beta chain) was sequenced during a study of shared clonotypes between healthy human individuals. Study as a whole: Each donor's CD8 memory used one plate, CD8 naive two, each CD4 subset three.

CDR3 size: 15 residues. Germline assignment: CDR1 MDHEN and CDR2 SYDVKM. V was trimmed by 3 bases and J by 0 bases, leaving 12 bases between them. On sorted subsets, replicate PCRs used approximately 190 ng DNA, or tens of thousands of T cell genomes. The protocol was immunoSEQ multiplex PCR, while the TCRdb copy is restricted to in-frame clones and leaves out a portion. The table includes around 2,100,000 clones, less than 95% detected once. In the naive CD8 group, cells lacked CD45RO and were positively selected for CCR7, so terminally differentiated effector memory CD45RA+ cells were left out. This TCR derives from a man aged 18 to 29 in good health. This sequence joins TRBV28 and TRBJ2-7, with D perhaps given as TRBD1 or TRBD2 (5 bases each). The sample taken for sequencing was naive CD8+ T cells sorted from blood. CDR3 residues: CASSFEAGSSYEQYF. The CDR3 DNA sequence: TGTGCCAGCAGTTTCGAGGCAGGGAGCTCCTACGAGCAGTACTTC.